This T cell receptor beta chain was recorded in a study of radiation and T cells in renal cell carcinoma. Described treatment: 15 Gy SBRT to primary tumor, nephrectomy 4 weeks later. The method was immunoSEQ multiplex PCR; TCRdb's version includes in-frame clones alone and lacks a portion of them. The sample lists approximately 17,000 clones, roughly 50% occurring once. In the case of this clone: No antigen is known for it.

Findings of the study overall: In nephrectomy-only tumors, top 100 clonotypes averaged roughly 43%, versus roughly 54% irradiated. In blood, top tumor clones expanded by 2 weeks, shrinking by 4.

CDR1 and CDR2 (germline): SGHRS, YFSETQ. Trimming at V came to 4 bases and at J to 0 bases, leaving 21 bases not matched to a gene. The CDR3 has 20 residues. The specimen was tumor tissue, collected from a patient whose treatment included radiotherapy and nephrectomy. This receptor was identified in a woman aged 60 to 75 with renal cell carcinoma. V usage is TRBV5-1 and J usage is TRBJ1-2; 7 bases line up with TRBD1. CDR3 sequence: CASSRSPTGTDLITNYGYTF. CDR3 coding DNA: TGCGCCAGCAGCCGAAGCCCGACAGGGACCGACCTCATAACTAACTATGGCTACACCTTC. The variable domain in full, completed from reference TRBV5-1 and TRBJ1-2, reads KAGVTQTPRYLIKTRGQQVTLSCSPISGHRSVSWYQQTPGQGLQFLFEYFSETQRNKGNFPGRFSGRQFSNSRSEMNVSTLELGDSALYLCASSRSPTGTDLITNYGYTFGSGTRLTVV.